This T cell receptor beta chain is from a study of blood T cell repertoires in COVID-19. Sequenced by immunoSEQ multiplex PCR; TCRdb stores in-frame clones only, minus some. The repertoire includes fewer than 450,000 clones, about 90% of them detected once, and around 3.5% sits in the top ten. This TCR derives from a woman between 18 and 30 years old who had recovered from COVID-19. The material sequenced was peripheral blood.

In DNA, the CDR3 is TGTGCCAGCTCACCACGTCAGGCAGCGGGAGGACCAAATGAGCAGTTCTTC. Protein product: CASSPRQAAGGPNEQFF. The J gene is TRBJ2-1, the V gene TRBV18, with TRBD2 matching 9 bases. V dropped 1 base and J dropped 7; count of bases not matched to a gene: 11. The CDR3 loop spans 17 amino acids. Germline values: CDR1 KGHSH, CDR2 LQKENI.